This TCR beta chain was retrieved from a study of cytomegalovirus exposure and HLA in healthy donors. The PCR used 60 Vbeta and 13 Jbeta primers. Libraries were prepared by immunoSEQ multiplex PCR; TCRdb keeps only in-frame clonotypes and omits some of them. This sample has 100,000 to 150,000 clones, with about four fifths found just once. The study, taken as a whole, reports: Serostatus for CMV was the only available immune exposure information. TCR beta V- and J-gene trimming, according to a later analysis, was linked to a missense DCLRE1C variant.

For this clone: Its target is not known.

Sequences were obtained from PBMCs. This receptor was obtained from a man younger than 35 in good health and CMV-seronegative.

Here the CDR3 reads CASSLGTTFTDTQYF. DNA for the CDR3: TGTGCCAGCAGCTTGGGGACTACCTTCACAGATACGCAGTATTTT. V usage is TRBV5-5 and J usage is TRBJ2-3; weak D call: TRBD2 (6 bases). The germline gives CDR1 SGHKS, CDR2 YYEKEE (reference sequence). V lost 0 bases and J 2 bases, leaving 10 bases between the germline ends. The length of the CDR3 is 15 residues.